Listed here is a single T cell receptor (beta chain). This sample was included in a study of blood T cell repertoires in COVID-19. Germline assignment: CDR1 SGHRS and CDR2 YFSETQ. V gave up 4 bases and J gave up 7 bases; unmatched junction bases: 3. This CDR3 comprises 13 residues. The table came from immunoSEQ multiplex PCR; TCRdb's copy has only in-frame clones and leaves some out. The table has under 300,000 clones, 70% to 85% seen once. This TCR derives from a woman of 80 years or more with active or convalescent COVID-19. Sequenced sample: peripheral blood. V is TRBV5-1 and J is TRBJ2-1; 9 nucleotides match TRBD1. As DNA, the CDR3 is TGCGCCAGCAGCATGGGACAGGGTAATGAGCAGTTCTTC. Its translation: CASSMGQGNEQFF.